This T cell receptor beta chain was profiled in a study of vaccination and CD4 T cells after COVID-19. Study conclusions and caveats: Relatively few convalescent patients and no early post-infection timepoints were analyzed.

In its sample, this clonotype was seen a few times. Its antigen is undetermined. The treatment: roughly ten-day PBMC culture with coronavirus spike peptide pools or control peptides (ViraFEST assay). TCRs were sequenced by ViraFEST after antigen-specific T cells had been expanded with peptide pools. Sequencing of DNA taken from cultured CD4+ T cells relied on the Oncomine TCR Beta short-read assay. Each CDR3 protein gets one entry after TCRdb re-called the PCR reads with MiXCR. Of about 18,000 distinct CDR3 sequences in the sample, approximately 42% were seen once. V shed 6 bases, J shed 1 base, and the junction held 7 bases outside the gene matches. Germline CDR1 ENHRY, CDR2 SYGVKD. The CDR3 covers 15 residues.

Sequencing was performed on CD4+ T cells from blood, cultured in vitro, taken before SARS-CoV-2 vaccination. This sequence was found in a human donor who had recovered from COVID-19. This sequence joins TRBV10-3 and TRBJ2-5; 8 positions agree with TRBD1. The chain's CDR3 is CAISSGQGTQETQYF. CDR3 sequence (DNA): TGTGCCATCAGCTCCGGACAGGGTACCCAAGAGACCCAGTACTTC.